Sequencing of this T cell receptor (beta chain) was carried out in a study of T cells in Graves' hyperthyroidism and ophthalmopathy. The table lists this clonotype with many counts. Template material for amplifying TCR beta CDR3 regions consisted of RNA transcripts. First-round RT-PCR targeting the TCR CDR3 was performed with the HTBI primer set. TCRdb re-called the multiplex PCR reads through MiXCR, storing one row per CDR3 protein. The table includes more than 300,000 distinct CDR3 sequences, less than 20% detected once. The J segment lost 4 bases and the V segment lost 0 bases, leaving 3 bases of the junction unmatched. CDR1 is SGHTA, CDR2 FQGTGA, per germline. The CDR3 extends over 14 amino acids.

This chain uses TRBV7-3 with TRBJ2-7; 7 nucleotides match TRBD2. Sequencing was carried out using blood. The sequence was obtained from a man in his late teens or twenties with Graves' ophthalmopathy. CDR3 loop: CASSLTGGKYEQYF. As DNA, the CDR3 is TGTGCCAGCAGCTTAACGGGGGGGAAGTACGAGCAGTACTTC.